These 9 T cell receptor beta chains were sequenced from one sample in a study of T-cell memory formation after mild COVID-19. One entry per CDR3 protein results from TCRdb running MiXCR on the 5' RACE reads. The sample has roughly 340,000 distinct CDR3 sequences, about 20% seen once. The sequenced sample consisted of PBMCs or a T cell subset sorted from them (not recorded which). The origin of the receptors is a man younger than 35 who had mild COVID-19 (a few samples of this study predate the infection). Cell type and time point are not known.

V usage is TRBV5-1 and J usage is TRBJ1-2; TRBD1 is a possible D gene (5 bases). The germline V gene has CDR1 SGHRS and CDR2 YFSETQ. The V gene lost 4 bases and the J gene lost 4 bases, with 11 bases spanning the gap. This CDR3 is built from 13 residues. This CDR3 reads CASSVGTGYGYTF. The CDR3 region has the DNA TGCGCCAGCAGCGTGGGAACAGGCTATGGCTACACCTTC.

The J gene is TRBJ2-5, the V gene TRBV7-9, with D perhaps TRBD2 (7 bases). The CDR3 extends over 16 amino acids. From germline, CDR1 is SEHNR and CDR2 FQNEAQ (reference sequence). Trimming stripped 1 base from V and 3 bases from J, with 15 bases between. The CDR3 DNA reads as TGTGCCAGCAGCTTAGTGGCGGGGGCCTTAAAAGAGACCCAGTACTTC. Translation gives CASSLVAGALKETQYF.

V and J are TRBV9 and TRBJ2-2; tentatively, D is TRBD1 (5 bases). Germline CDR1 reads SGDLS; CDR2 reads YYNGEE. CDR3 size: 14 residues. Trimming stripped 2 bases from V and 3 bases from J, with 8 bases between. The CDR3 protein is CASSVTQDTGELFF. The CDR3, as DNA: TGTGCCAGCAGCGTGACACAGGACACCGGGGAGCTGTTTTTT.

The gene calls are TRBV29-1 and TRBJ2-2, with D possibly TRBD2 on 6 matching bases. Trimming removed 7 bases from V and 6 bases from J, with 12 bases in between. The V gene's germline CDR1 is SQVTM and CDR2 ANQGSEA. The CDR3 has 12 residues. In nucleotides, the CDR3 is TGCAGCGCCGTGACTAGTTCCGGGGAGCTGTTTTTT. This sequence encodes CSAVTSSGELFF.

V is TRBV7-9 and J is TRBJ1-2; D may be TRBD1 (5 bases). The V end was cut by 6 bases, the J end by 8 bases, with 13 bases between. Germline V gives CDR1 SEHNR, CDR2 FQNEAQ (reference sequence). The length of the CDR3 is 12 residues. CDR3 in amino acids: CASRRREYGYTF. CDR3 nucleotides: TGTGCCAGCAGACGCAGGGAATACGGCTACACCTTC.

The table lists this clonotype with a few counts. This chain connects TRBV11-1 to TRBJ2-3; 15 bases fit TRBD2. The CDR3 covers 18 residues. With V trimmed by 5 bases and J by 3 bases, 9 bases remained unmatched. CDR1 is SGHAT, CDR2 FQDESV, per germline (reference sequence). CDR3 DNA: TGTGCCAGCAGCCCGGGACTAGCGGGGGGAAGGGTTACAGATACGCAGTATTTT. This sequence encodes CASSPGLAGGRVTDTQYF.

Only a few counts were recorded for this clonotype. In DNA, the CDR3 is TGTGCTAGTGGGGTACAGGGCTACCCCCAGCATTTT. Its protein is CASGVQGYPQHF. The rearrangement uses TRBV12-5 and TRBJ1-5; perhaps TRBD1 as D (6 bases). With 6 bases removed from V and 10 bases from J, the gap between germline ends came to 13 bases. CDR1 is LGHNT, CDR2 FRNRAP, per germline. This CDR3 has 12 amino acids.

This clonotype has just a few counts. The genes are TRBV4-1 and TRBJ2-3; 11 bases align to TRBD1. CDR3 length: 16 amino acids. V lost 4 bases, J lost 5 bases, and 8 bases stayed unmatched. Germline V gene sequence: CDR1 MGHRA, CDR2 YSYEKL. The CDR3 sequence is CASSPASGTGGDTQYF. CDR3 in DNA: TGCGCCAGCAGCCCAGCGTCCGGGACAGGGGGAGATACGCAGTATTTT.

V usage is TRBV12-3 or TRBV12-4 and J usage is TRBJ2-5; a weak D match, TRBD2 (5 bases). The CDR3 has 16 amino acids. Trimming left V 6 bases short and J 5 bases short, with 22 bases between. The CDR3 bases are TGTGCCAGCAGGATGGGGAGAATGGGGAAATGGGAGACCCAGTACTTC. Amino acids: CASRMGRMGKWETQYF.